This T cell receptor beta chain comes out of a study of blood T cell repertoires in COVID-19. Study-wide background: Samples taken during acute and convalescent COVID-19 were collected in the United States, Italy and Spain. PBMCs, B-cell-depleted T cells, or T cells were the source of the cDNA or gDNA that made up the material.

Germline V gene lookup returns CDR1 SGHTA and CDR2 FQGNSA. The germline V and J ends were trimmed by 5 bases and 4 bases, with 11 bases remaining between them. The CDR3 is 14 amino acids. Only one count was recorded for this clone. Authors' analysis steps: Estimated nucleated cell counts came from reference gene primer amplification. Data came from immunoSEQ multiplex PCR; TCRdb stores just in-frame clones and leaves some out. V and J calls and clone size follow that table, whereas D and trimming were derived from the DNA. The sample lists about 55,000 clones, 90% occurring once. The receptor was derived from a middle-aged man with acute or convalescent COVID-19. The sequenced material came from peripheral blood. This chain uses TRBV7-2 with TRBJ2-2, with D possibly being TRBD2 (6 bases). The CDR3 loop reads CASSTGSPTGELFF. The CDR3 nucleotides read TGTGCCAGCAGCACCGGGAGCCCCACCGGGGAGCTGTTTTTT. Full variable domain (outside the CDR3, taken from reference TRBV7-2 and TRBJ2-2): GAGVSQSPSNKVTEKGKDVELRCDPISGHTALYWYRQSLGQGLEFLIYFQGNSAPDKSGLPSDRFSAERTGGSVSTLTIQRTQQEDSAVYLCASSTGSPTGELFFGEGSRLTVL.